Sequencing of this TCR beta chain was carried out in a study of T cell repertoires in cytomegalovirus infection. Study background: Evidence of both CMV infection and a matching HLA type came from public TCR beta signatures.

With regard to this clonotype: Its specificity is not known.

Study-wide results and limits: The study found HLA-C-restricted CMV-specific TCR beta clonotypes dominating the ex vivo response. CMV carriers with the relevant HLA were identified by cumulative public TCR beta family frequency.

From the reads, TCRdb called clonotypes with MiXCR, one entry per CDR3 protein. The sample records fewer than 200,000 distinct CDR3 sequences, under 25% being singletons. Deletions cut 5 bases from V and 3 bases from J, with 18 bases between. Germline assignment: CDR1 LNHDA and CDR2 SQIVND (reference sequence). The CDR3 consists of 16 residues. J is TRBJ2-3 and V is TRBV19; D unclear. Material: PBMCs. The receptor was isolated from a human donor in good health (CMV status not recorded). Some clones in this sample may be carry-over from other donors' samples. Here the CDR3 DNA reads TGTGCCAGTAGTCACCGCCCCGAGGAGAGGACAGATACGCAGTATTTT. This codes for CASSHRPEERTDTQYF. Based on the CDR3 plus reference TRBV19 and TRBJ2-3, the full variable domain is DGGITQSPKYLFRKEGQNVTLSCEQNLNHDAMYWYRQDPGQGLRLIYYSQIVNDFQKGDIAEGYSVSREKKESFPLTVTSAQKNPTAFYLCASSHRPEERTDTQYFGPGTRLTVL.